A single sample is the source of the 30 T cell receptor beta chains below, sequenced in a study of CD8+CD57+ T cells in acquired aplastic anemia. Both TCR beta VDJ combination and CDR3 sequence profiling were carried out. Genomic DNA was the template for this profiling. MiXCR, run by TCRdb on the reads, gives a single entry per CDR3 protein. The sample includes around 150,000 distinct CDR3 sequences, around 45% seen only once; the top ten take under 1.2%. Sequencing input: sorted CD4+, CD8+, or CD8+CD57+ T cells (not recorded which) from PBMCs. The receptors come from a human donor in good health.

This clonotype was seen repeatedly, ten times or more. V and J are TRBV19 and TRBJ1-2; possible D gene TRBD1, 5 bases. Germline CDR1 and CDR2: LNHDA and SQIVND (reference sequence). V was clipped by 8 bases and J by 4 bases, with 17 bases between them. The CDR3 has 14 residues. CDR3 in amino acids: CASAPRGRGYGYTF. CDR3 nucleotides: TGTGCCAGTGCACCCCGGGGCAGAGGCTATGGCTACACCTTC.

V usage is TRBV29-1 and J usage is TRBJ2-5; TRBD1 matches 10 bases. V lost 3 bases, J lost 5 bases, and 9 bases stayed unmatched. This CDR3 is built from 15 residues. Germline values: CDR1 SQVTM, CDR2 ANQGSEA. The CDR3 here is CSVDPGTGVEETQYF. The CDR3 nucleotides read TGCAGCGTTGACCCGGGGACAGGGGTGGAGGAGACCCAGTACTTC.

There are many counts of this clonotype. This rearrangement joins TRBV19 to TRBJ1-2; perhaps TRBD1 as D (6 bases). Trimming removed 3 bases at V and 0 bases at J, with 17 bases between. Germline V CDR1 and CDR2: LNHDA, SQIVND (reference sequence). CDR3 size: 17 residues. The CDR3: CASSITYGTQANYGYTF. In DNA, the CDR3 is TGTGCCAGTAGTATTACCTACGGGACACAAGCTAACTATGGCTACACCTTC.

This clonotype showed up many times. V gene TRBV6-1 combines with J gene TRBJ2-6, with TRBD1 as a possible D gene (6 bases). The CDR3 runs to 16 residues. V was shortened by 6 bases and J by 2 bases, with 14 bases between the two germline ends. Germline V gives CDR1 MNHNS, CDR2 SASEGT. The chain's CDR3 is CASRDLGQTGANVLTF. CDR3 sequence (DNA): TGTGCCAGCAGGGACCTAGGACAGACTGGGGCCAACGTCCTGACTTTC.

The rearrangement links TRBV25-1 to TRBJ2-7; 8 positions agree with TRBD2. Per germline, CDR1 MGHDK and CDR2 SYGVNS. The CDR3 length is 16 residues. The ends lost 4 bases at V and 5 bases at J; junction bases unmatched: 13. This CDR3 is CASSALTSDLNHEQYF. CDR3 nucleotide sequence: TGTGCCAGCAGTGCACTGACTAGCGACCTCAACCACGAGCAGTACTTC.

This clonotype was detected many times. The chain recombines TRBV7-6 with TRBJ2-5; TRBD2 matches at 8 bases. CDR3 size: 14 residues. CDR1 is SGHVS and CDR2 is FNYEAQ in the germline V gene. With V trimmed by 5 bases and J by 2 bases, 4 bases remained unmatched. The DNA of the CDR3 is TGTGCCAGCAGCCGGACTAGCCAGCAAGAGACCCAGTACTTC. Translating gives CASSRTSQQETQYF.

The CDR3 here is CASSLSAPPAYGYTF. The CDR3 bases are TGTGCCAGCAGTTTATCCGCACCACCCGCCTATGGCTACACCTTC. The rearrangement uses TRBV28 and TRBJ1-2, with D unresolved. In germline, CDR1 is MDHEN, CDR2 SYDVKM. This CDR3 contains 15 residues. V lost 1 base to trimming and J lost 4 bases, with 13 bases between them.

This clonotype was picked up many times. The chain joins TRBV24-1 to TRBJ2-5; 8 nucleotides agree with TRBD2. Germline CDR1 reads KGHDR; CDR2 reads SFDVKD. The CDR3 covers 15 residues. With 3 bases clipped from V and 1 base from J, the junction kept 3 bases outside the gene matches. CDR3 region: CATSDRGGGQETQYF. The CDR3 DNA follows: TGTGCCACCAGTGATCGGGGGGGGGGCCAAGAGACCCAGTACTTC.

The chain carries TRBV24-1 and TRBJ2-1; a weak D match, TRBD2 (5 bases). The germline V gene has CDR1 KGHDR and CDR2 SFDVKD. The CDR3 extends over 15 amino acids. The V end lost 7 bases, the J end lost 8 bases, and 20 bases lay between the germline ends. CDR3 sequence (DNA): TGTGCCACCAGCCAGCTTGGACTGGAAAGCGATGAGCAGTTCTTC. This codes for CATSQLGLESDEQFF.

This clonotype was observed at least ten times. The V and J genes are TRBV14 and TRBJ1-1; D call uncertain. This CDR3 is built from 15 residues. Germline loops: CDR1 SGHDN, CDR2 FVKESK. V lost 0 bases and J lost 2, with 10 bases in between. CDR3 sequence (DNA): TGTGCCAGCAGCCAAGAGAGGGCATTTAACACTGAAGCTTTCTTT. Translating it yields CASSQERAFNTEAFF.

The chain has TRBV10-1 and TRBJ1-3, with 9 bases identical to TRBD1. The ends lost 4 bases at V and 4 bases at J; junction bases unmatched: 8. Germline V gene lookup returns CDR1 WNHNN and CDR2 SYGVQD (reference sequence). The CDR3 consists of 16 residues. The CDR3 reads CASSVEQGARGNTIYF. Written as DNA, the CDR3 is TGCGCCAGCAGTGTAGAACAGGGGGCAAGGGGAAACACCATATATTTT.

This clonotype was picked up many times. The rearrangement links TRBV10-1 to TRBJ1-5; no definite D call. Germline loops: CDR1 WNHNN, CDR2 SYGVQD (reference sequence). V was trimmed by 11 bases and J by 0 bases, leaving 20 bases between them. The CDR3 loop spans 16 amino acids. The CDR3 sequence is CAHPPDGLYSNQPQHF. In nucleotides, the CDR3 is TGCGCCCACCCCCCGGACGGCCTTTATAGCAATCAGCCCCAGCATTTT.

At least ten counts were recorded for this clonotype. V and J are TRBV7-2 and TRBJ1-2, with TRBD1 as a possible D gene (6 bases). The CDR3 runs 16 residues. V lost 8 bases and J lost 0, with 19 bases in between. Germline CDR1 is SGHTA and CDR2 is FQGNSA. CDR3 region: CASGGGRTAANYGYTF. The CDR3, as DNA: TGTGCCAGCGGGGGGGGGAGGACAGCCGCTAACTATGGCTACACCTTC.

This clonotype was picked up many times. V gene TRBV11-1 combines with J gene TRBJ2-3, with D possibly being TRBD1 (5 bases). Germline lookup yields CDR1 SGHAT and CDR2 FQDESV (reference sequence). Trimming took 5 bases from V and 8 from J, leaving 8 bases between them. The CDR3 has 11 residues. CDR3 residues: CASSRQITQYF. Written as DNA, the CDR3 is TGTGCCAGCAGCCGACAGATTACGCAGTATTTT.

This clonotype was detected ten times or more. The rearrangement links TRBV5-6 to TRBJ1-5; 10 nucleotides agree with TRBD1. The germline V gene has CDR1 SGHDT and CDR2 YYEEEE. The J segment lost 6 bases and the V segment lost 0 bases, leaving 6 bases of the junction unmatched. The CDR3 runs to 16 residues. The CDR3 region has the DNA TGTGCCAGCAGCTTGGTGGGACAGGGGAGGAGTCAGCCCCAGCATTTT. Translating gives CASSLVGQGRSQPQHF.

In the case of this clonotype: Possible read error: a much larger clone is one base away. The chain couples TRBV6-1 to TRBJ1-2; D uncertain. This CDR3 is 12 amino acids long. Germline values: CDR1 MNHNS, CDR2 SASEGT. The CDR3 DNA follows: TGTGCCAGCAGTCAACGAAACTATGGCTACGCCTTC. Its protein is CASSQRNYGYAF.

This sequence joins TRBV11-1 and TRBJ2-7, with TRBD2 matching 8 bases. Germline CDR1 is SGHAT and CDR2 is FQDESV (reference sequence). V trimming: 11 bases; J trimming: 7 bases; junction bases outside the gene matches: 22. This CDR3 region has 16 residues. CDR3 sequence reads: CASGGAGGPRVREQYF. In DNA form, the CDR3 reads TGTGCCTCGGGGGGGGCCGGGGGTCCCCGCGTCCGGGAGCAGTACTTC.

This sequence joins TRBV24-1 and TRBJ1-6, with TRBD1 identical over 7 bases. The CDR3 has 15 amino acids. CDR1 and CDR2 (germline): KGHDR, SFDVKD. J was trimmed by 10 bases and V by 5 bases; bases with no gene match: 10. The CDR3 loop reads CATSAPGTDLSPLHF. DNA for the CDR3: TGTGCCACCAGTGCCCCCGGGACAGACCTATCACCCCTCCACTTT.

The rearrangement joins TRBV7-8 to TRBJ1-5; perhaps TRBD1 as D (5 bases). The germline gives CDR1 SGHVS, CDR2 FQNEAQ. CDR3 length: 15 residues. Trimming stripped 3 bases from V and 0 bases from J, with 9 bases between. CDR3 sequence (DNA): TGTGCCAGCAGCTTTGACAGTTATAGCAATCAGCCCCAGCATTTT. Protein sequence: CASSFDSYSNQPQHF.

This clonotype was detected only once. CDR3 in amino acids: CASRGDRGGNSPLHF. The CDR3 nucleotides read TGTGCCAGCAGGGGGGACAGGGGAGGAAATTCACCCCTCCACTTT. The chain couples TRBV2 to TRBJ1-6, with 10 nucleotides matching TRBD1. Germline V gene data show CDR1 as SNHLY and CDR2 as FYNNEI. After removal of 6 bases from V and 7 bases from J, the junction contained 6 bases not matched to a gene. There are 15 residues in the CDR3.

This clonotype occurred many times. This rearrangement joins TRBV7-3 to TRBJ2-3, with TRBD2 identical over 8 bases. V lost 5 bases and J lost 6; bases outside the gene matches: 13. The germline V gene has CDR1 SGHTA and CDR2 FQGTGA. The CDR3 is 16 residues long. This CDR3 reads CASSLGLANFWDTQYF. The CDR3 region has the DNA TGTGCCAGCAGCCTTGGACTAGCAAATTTTTGGGATACGCAGTATTTT.

The chain has TRBV10-2 and TRBJ2-5; D is ambiguous. The CDR3 totals 15 residues. V dropped 3 bases and J dropped 5 bases, with 16 bases sitting between them. Germline CDR1 is WSHSY and CDR2 is SAAADI. The CDR3 spells CASSEGHPRRETQYF. Here the CDR3 DNA reads TGCGCCAGCAGTGAAGGGCACCCGAGACGGGAGACCCAGTACTTC.

This clonotype appeared many times. V usage is TRBV2 and J usage is TRBJ1-1; 8 bases are a match to TRBD1. The junction had 5 bases not matched to a gene; V was cut back by 10 bases and J by 1 base. CDR3 length: 13 amino acids. Germline V CDR1 and CDR2: SNHLY, FYNNEI. The CDR3 loop is CATGQGGNTEAFF. Here the CDR3 DNA reads TGTGCCACTGGACAGGGCGGGAACACTGAAGCTTTCTTT.

This rearrangement joins TRBV11-2 to TRBJ2-4; 7 nucleotides match TRBD2. CDR3 length: 16 residues. V lost 4 bases and J lost 7; bases outside the gene matches: 13. The germline CDR1 and CDR2 sequences are SGHAT and FQNNGV. CDR3 sequence: CASSSVLGTTWNIQYF. DNA for the CDR3: TGTGCCAGCAGCTCAGTCCTAGGGACTACATGGAACATTCAGTACTTC.

On this clonotype: A read error may explain this, as a much larger clone is one base away. In this CDR3 the conserved last residue, phenylalanine or tryptophan, is missing, so a read error is likely. CDR3 bases: TGCGCCAGCAGCCCAAAAGTGGCTCCGGGACAGCTACTACAAGAGACCCAGTACCTC. Translation: CASSPKVAPGQLLQETQYL. The V call is TRBV5-1, the J call TRBJ2-5, with TRBD1 matching 7 bases. CDR3 length: 19 amino acids. The trim removed 4 bases at V and 2 bases at J, leaving 20 bases unmatched. CDR1 is SGHRS and CDR2 is YFSETQ in the germline V gene.

This clonotype has a handful of counts. This may arise from a read error, as a much more abundant clone is one base away. The gene calls are TRBV11-1 and TRBJ2-1, with D maybe TRBD2 (6 bases). The germline V and J ends were trimmed by 4 bases and 2 bases, with 12 bases remaining between them. The CDR3 contains 15 residues. Germline V gene sequence: CDR1 SGHAT, CDR2 FQDESV (reference sequence). This CDR3 is CASSSPGTAYNEQFF. The CDR3 bases are TGTGCCAGCAGCTCCCCGGGGACTGCCTACAATGAGCAGTTCTTC.

The gene calls are TRBV29-1 and TRBJ2-3; D gene ambiguous. The better agreement between TRBJ1-5 and the DNA end casts doubt on the J call. Germline CDR1 is SQVTM and CDR2 is ANQGSEA. The CDR3 length is 14 residues. The CDR3 loop reads CSVVLGLTTDTQHF. DNA of the CDR3: TGCAGCGTTGTCCTCGGACTTACCACAGATACGCAGCATTTT.

The V call is TRBV20-1, the J call TRBJ2-7; D could derive from TRBD1 or TRBD2 (6 bases each). In germline, CDR1 is DFQATT, CDR2 SNEGSKA (reference sequence). Trimming took off 4 bases at V and 3 bases at J, with 16 bases between the two ends. The CDR3 length is 14 residues. CDR3 amino acids: CSATQRRGHYEQYF. CDR3 in DNA: TGCAGTGCTACTCAGCGGCGGGGACACTACGAGCAGTACTTC.

This clonotype was seen a handful of times. The J gene is TRBJ1-6, the V gene TRBV7-2, with no clear D. V was shortened by 6 bases and J by 4 bases, with 7 bases between the two germline ends. The germline gives CDR1 SGHTA, CDR2 FQGNSA. The CDR3 has 13 residues. CDR3 bases: TGTGCCAGCAGGGCGGGTTATAATTCACCCCTCCACTTT. Translated, it gives CASRAGYNSPLHF.

This clonotype was seen only a few times. The chain links TRBV7-6 to TRBJ1-6; a weak D match, TRBD1 (5 bases). Per the germline V gene, CDR1 is SGHVS and CDR2 is FNYEAQ. CDR3 length: 15 amino acids. Trimming left V 1 base short and J 7 bases short, with 11 bases between. CDR3 sequence reads: CASSLVRQLNSPLHF. CDR3 nucleotides: TGTGCCAGCAGCTTAGTGCGACAGCTCAATTCACCCCTCCACTTT.